These 9 T cell receptor beta chains were all obtained from the same sample, sequenced in a study of T cell responses to AZD1222 COVID-19 vaccine. TCRdb's table, derived via immunoSEQ multiplex PCR, lists solely in-frame clones and lacks some. The sample yields roughly 100,000 clones, about 90% seen once. The sequencing used peripheral blood, collected 28 days after the second AZD1222 dose. Every receptor here comes from an adult who received the AZD1222 COVID-19 vaccine.

The genes are TRBV4-2 and TRBJ2-4; D might be TRBD2 (7 bases). From germline, CDR1 is LGHNA and CDR2 YNFKEQ. CDR3 length equals 17 residues. V gave up 3 bases and J gave up 0 bases, with 15 bases separating them. As DNA, the CDR3 is TGTGCCAGCAGCCACAGAGGGGGGGTGCTAGCCAAAAACATTCAGTACTTC. As protein: CASSHRGGVLAKNIQYF.

A word on this clone: The junction does not match germline at one end; this may be a read error. This chain joins TRBV20-1 and TRBJ2-7; D uncertain. Germline V gives CDR1 DFQATT, CDR2 SNEGSKA (reference sequence). The CDR3 is 10 amino acids. DNA of the CDR3: TGCAGTGCTAGAGCCTCCACTCCTCGATTC. Translation: CSARASTPRF.

This chain links TRBV7-9 with TRBJ2-7, with 10 positions matching TRBD2. Germline trimming cut 5 bases from V and 7 bases from J; bases unmatched to any gene: 11. Germline lookup yields CDR1 SEHNR and CDR2 FQNEAQ (reference sequence). The CDR3 length is 15 residues. The CDR3 region has the DNA TGTGCCAGCAGCGTCGAGCGGGGGGGCCCAGATGAGCAGTACTTC. Translating gives CASSVERGGPDEQYF.

The rearrangement joins TRBV19 to TRBJ2-1; tentative D call: TRBD1 (5 bases). Trimming stripped 6 bases from V and 1 base from J, with 10 bases between. Per germline, CDR1 LNHDA and CDR2 SQIVND (reference sequence). There are 14 residues in the CDR3. The CDR3 is CASSMGPSYNEQFF. Written as DNA, the CDR3 is TGTGCCAGTAGCATGGGGCCTTCCTACAATGAGCAGTTCTTC. Drawing the rest from reference TRBV19 and TRBJ2-1, the complete variable domain is DGGITQSPKYLFRKEGQNVTLSCEQNLNHDAMYWYRQDPGQGLRLIYYSQIVNDFQKGDIAEGYSVSREKKESFPLTVTSAQKNPTAFYLCASSMGPSYNEQFFGPGTRLTVL.

The chain joins TRBV5-1 to TRBJ2-6, with TRBD1 identical over 7 bases. The CDR3 is made up of 16 amino acids. Germline loops: CDR1 SGHRS, CDR2 YFSETQ. With V trimmed by 4 bases and J by 3 bases, 7 bases remained unmatched. DNA for the CDR3: TGCGCCAGCAGCCGGACAGGAGGAAGTGGGGCCAACGTCCTGACTTTC. It specifies CASSRTGGSGANVLTF.

Only a few counts were recorded for this clone. J is TRBJ1-6 and V is TRBV5-1, with no clear D. CDR1 is SGHRS and CDR2 is YFSETQ in the germline V gene. The CDR3 has 12 amino acids. V was shortened by 5 bases and J by 6 bases, with 6 bases between the two germline ends. The CDR3 DNA is TGCGCCAGCAGAACTGGTAATTCACCCCTCCACTTT. This codes for CASRTGNSPLHF.

CDR3 nucleotides: TGTGCCAGCAGCCAAGTCGTTGTGGGGCAGCCCCAGCATTTT. It translates to CASSQVVVGQPQHF. This rearrangement joins TRBV3-1 (or the pseudogene TRBV3-2) to TRBJ1-5, with D hard to call. Germline assignment: CDR1 LGHDT and CDR2 YNNKEL (reference sequence). This CDR3 is built from 14 residues. V was pared by 1 base and J by 7 bases, with 11 bases between.

This clone was seen only once. The rearrangement uses TRBV5-4 and TRBJ1-2; tentatively, D is TRBD1 (6 bases). Germline-derived CDR1 and CDR2 are SGHNT and YYREEE (reference sequence). Trimming took 0 bases from V and 7 from J, leaving 13 bases between them. CDR3 size: 14 residues. This CDR3 is CASSLENRARGYTF. DNA for the CDR3: TGTGCCAGCAGCTTGGAGAACAGGGCACGTGGCTACACCTTC. The full variable domain, with the rest looked up from reference TRBV5-4 and TRBJ1-2, is ETGVTQSPTHLIKTRGQQVTLRCSSQSGHNTVSWYQQALGQGPQFIFQYYREEENGRGNFPPRFSGLQFPNYSSELNVNALELDDSALYLCASSLENRARGYTFGSGTRLTVV.

This clone was seen only once. The gene calls are TRBV2 and TRBJ2-7; 10 bases agree with TRBD1. The V gene end was trimmed by 7 bases and the J gene end by 6 bases; junction bases not matched to a gene: 6. The CDR3 length is 13 residues. The germline V gene has CDR1 SNHLY and CDR2 FYNNEI. This CDR3 is CASKLRDRGEQYF. CDR3 in DNA: TGTGCCAGCAAACTCCGGGACAGGGGCGAGCAGTACTTC.